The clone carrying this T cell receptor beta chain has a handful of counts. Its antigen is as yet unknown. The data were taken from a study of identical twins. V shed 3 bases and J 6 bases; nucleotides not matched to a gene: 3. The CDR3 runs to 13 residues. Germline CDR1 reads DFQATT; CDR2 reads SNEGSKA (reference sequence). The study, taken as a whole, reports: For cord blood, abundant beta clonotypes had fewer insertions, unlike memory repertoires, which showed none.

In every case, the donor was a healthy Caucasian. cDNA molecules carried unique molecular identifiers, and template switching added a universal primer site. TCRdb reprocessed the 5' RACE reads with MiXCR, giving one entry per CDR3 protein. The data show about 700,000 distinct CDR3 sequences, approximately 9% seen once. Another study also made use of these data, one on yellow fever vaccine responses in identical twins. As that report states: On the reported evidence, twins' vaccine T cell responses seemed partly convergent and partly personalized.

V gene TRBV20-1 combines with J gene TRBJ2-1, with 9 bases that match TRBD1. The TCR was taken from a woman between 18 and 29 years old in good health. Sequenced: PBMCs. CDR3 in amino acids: CSARGTGRNEQFF. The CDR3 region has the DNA TGCAGTGCTAGGGGGACAGGGCGCAATGAGCAGTTCTTC.